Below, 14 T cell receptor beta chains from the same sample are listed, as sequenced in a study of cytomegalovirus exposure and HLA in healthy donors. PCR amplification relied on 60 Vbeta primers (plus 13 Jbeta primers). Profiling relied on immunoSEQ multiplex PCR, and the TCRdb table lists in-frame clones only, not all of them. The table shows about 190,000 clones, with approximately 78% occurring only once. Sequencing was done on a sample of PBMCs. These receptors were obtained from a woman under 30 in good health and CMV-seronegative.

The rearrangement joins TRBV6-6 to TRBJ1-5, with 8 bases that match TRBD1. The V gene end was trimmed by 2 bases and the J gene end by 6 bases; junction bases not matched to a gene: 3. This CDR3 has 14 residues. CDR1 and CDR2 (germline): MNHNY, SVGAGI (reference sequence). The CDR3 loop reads CASSYATGVQPQHF. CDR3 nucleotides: TGTGCCAGCAGTTACGCGACAGGGGTTCAGCCCCAGCATTTT.

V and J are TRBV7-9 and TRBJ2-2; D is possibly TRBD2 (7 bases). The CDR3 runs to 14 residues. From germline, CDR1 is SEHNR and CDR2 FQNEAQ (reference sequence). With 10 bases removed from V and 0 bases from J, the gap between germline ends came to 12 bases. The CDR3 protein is CATRGASNTGELFF. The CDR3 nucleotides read TGTGCCACCCGGGGGGCATCGAACACCGGGGAGCTGTTTTTT. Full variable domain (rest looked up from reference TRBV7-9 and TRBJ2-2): DTGVSQNPRHKITKRGQNVTFRCDPISEHNRLYWYRQTLGQGPEFLTYFQNEAQLEKSRLLSDRFSAERPKGSFSTLEIQRTEQGDSAMYLCATRGASNTGELFFGEGSRLTVL.

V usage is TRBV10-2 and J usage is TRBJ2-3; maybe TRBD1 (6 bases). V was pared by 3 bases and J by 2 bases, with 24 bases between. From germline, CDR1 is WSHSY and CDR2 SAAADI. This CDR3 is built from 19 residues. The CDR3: CASSDYRATRVATTDTQYF. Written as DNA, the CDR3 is TGCGCCAGCAGTGACTACAGGGCCACTAGGGTAGCGACCACAGATACGCAGTATTTT.

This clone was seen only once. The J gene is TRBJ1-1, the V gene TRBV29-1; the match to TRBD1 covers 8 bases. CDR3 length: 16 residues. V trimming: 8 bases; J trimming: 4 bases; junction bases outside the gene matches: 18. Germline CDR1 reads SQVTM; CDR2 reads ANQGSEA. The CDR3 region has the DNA TGCAGCAGTACCCAGGGGGCAATAAAGGGGGGCACTGAAGCTTTCTTT. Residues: CSSTQGAIKGGTEAFF.

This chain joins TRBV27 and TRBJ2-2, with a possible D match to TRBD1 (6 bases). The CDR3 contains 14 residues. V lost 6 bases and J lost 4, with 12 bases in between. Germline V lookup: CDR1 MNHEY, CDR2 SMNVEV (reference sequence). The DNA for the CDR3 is TGTGCCAGCAGGACAGGTCAAGGCACCGGGGAGCTGTTTTTT. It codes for CASRTGQGTGELFF.

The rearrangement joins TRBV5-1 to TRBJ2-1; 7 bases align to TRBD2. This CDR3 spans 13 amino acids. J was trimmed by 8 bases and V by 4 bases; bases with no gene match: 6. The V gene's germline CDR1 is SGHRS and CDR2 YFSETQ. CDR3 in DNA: TGCGCCAGCAGCGAGACTAGCTGGTATGAGCAGTTCTTC. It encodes CASSETSWYEQFF.

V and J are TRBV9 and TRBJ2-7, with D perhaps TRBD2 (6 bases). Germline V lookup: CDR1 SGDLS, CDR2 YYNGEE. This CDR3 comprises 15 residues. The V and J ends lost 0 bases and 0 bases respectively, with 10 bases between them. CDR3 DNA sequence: TGTGCCAGCAGCGTAGGTGATAGCGGCTCCTACGAGCAGTACTTC. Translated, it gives CASSVGDSGSYEQYF. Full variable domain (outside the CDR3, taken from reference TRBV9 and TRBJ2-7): DSGVTQTPKHLITATGQRVTLRCSPRSGDLSVYWYQQSLDQGLQFLIQYYNGEERAKGNILERFSAQQFPDLHSELNLSSLELGDSALYFCASSVGDSGSYEQYFGPGTRLTVT.

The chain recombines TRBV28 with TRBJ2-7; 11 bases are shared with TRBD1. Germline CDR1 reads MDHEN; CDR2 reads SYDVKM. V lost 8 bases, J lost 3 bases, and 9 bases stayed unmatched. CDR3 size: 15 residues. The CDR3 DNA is TGTGCCAGCCTGAGGGGGACAGGGGGTGACTACGAGCAGTACTTC. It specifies CASLRGTGGDYEQYF.

DNA for the CDR3: TGTGCCAGCTCAAGCCCGGGACAGGGTAGGGACGAGCAGTACTTC. Amino acids: CASSSPGQGRDEQYF. The V gene is TRBV19, the J gene TRBJ2-7, with 9 bases matching TRBD1. Germline V CDR1 and CDR2: LNHDA, SQIVND (reference sequence). V was pared by 9 bases and J by 5 bases, with 14 bases of the junction left unmatched. The CDR3 runs 15 residues.

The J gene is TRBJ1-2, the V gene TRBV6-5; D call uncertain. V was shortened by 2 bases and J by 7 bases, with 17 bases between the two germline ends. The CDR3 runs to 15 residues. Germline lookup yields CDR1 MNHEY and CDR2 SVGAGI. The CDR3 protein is CASSYDPGPEGGYTF. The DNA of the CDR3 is TGTGCCAGCAGTTACGATCCAGGCCCAGAGGGTGGCTACACCTTC.

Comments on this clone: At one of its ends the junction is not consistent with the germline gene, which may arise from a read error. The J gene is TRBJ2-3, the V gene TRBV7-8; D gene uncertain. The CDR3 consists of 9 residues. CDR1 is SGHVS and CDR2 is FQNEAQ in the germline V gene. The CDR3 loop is CASSPLFDF. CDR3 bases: TGTGCCAGCAGCCCGTTATTCGATTTT. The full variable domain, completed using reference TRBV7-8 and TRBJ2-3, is GAGVSQSPRYKVAKRGQDVALRCDPISGHVSLFWYQQALGQGPEFLTYFQNEAQLDKSGLPSDRFFAERPEGSVSTLKIQRTQQEDSAVYLCASSPLFDFGPGTRLTVL.

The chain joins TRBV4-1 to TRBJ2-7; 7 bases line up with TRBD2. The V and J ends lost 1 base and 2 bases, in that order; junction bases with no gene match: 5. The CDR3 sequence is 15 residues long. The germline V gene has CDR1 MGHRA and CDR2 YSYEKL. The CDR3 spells CASSQGASGTYEQYF. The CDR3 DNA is TGCGCCAGCAGCCAAGGGGCTAGCGGAACCTACGAGCAGTACTTC.

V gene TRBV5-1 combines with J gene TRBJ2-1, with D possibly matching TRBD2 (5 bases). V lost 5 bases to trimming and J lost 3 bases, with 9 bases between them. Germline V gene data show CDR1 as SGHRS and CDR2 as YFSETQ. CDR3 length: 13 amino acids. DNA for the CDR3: TGCGCCAGCAGTCTAGCCGTCTACAATGAGCAGTTCTTC. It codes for CASSLAVYNEQFF.

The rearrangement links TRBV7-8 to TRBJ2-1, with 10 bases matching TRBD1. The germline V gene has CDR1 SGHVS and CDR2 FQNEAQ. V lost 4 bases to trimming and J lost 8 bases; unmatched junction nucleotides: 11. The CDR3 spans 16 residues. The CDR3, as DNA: TGTGCCAGCAGCTCCCGCCCGGGACAGGGGTTTCATGAGCAGTTCTTC. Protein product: CASSSRPGQGFHEQFF. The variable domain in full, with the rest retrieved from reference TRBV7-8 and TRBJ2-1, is GAGVSQSPRYKVAKRGQDVALRCDPISGHVSLFWYQQALGQGPEFLTYFQNEAQLDKSGLPSDRFFAERPEGSVSTLKIQRTQQEDSAVYLCASSSRPGQGFHEQFFGPGTRLTVL.